These 26 T cell receptor beta chains were sequenced from one sample in a study of blood T cell repertoires in COVID-19 (dated by TCRdb to between 2020 and 2021). Library construction relied on the immunoSEQ multiplex PCR assay. TCRdb took this table from immuneACCESS and kept in-frame rearrangements with V and J called. Such tables lack part of the clones; where checked against another copy, unresolved V genes explain under half of the gap, and the rest is unexplained. Across this sample there are roughly 200,000 clones, with 60% to 85% seen only once. 4.5% to 7% of the sample lies in the top ten. Sequenced input: peripheral blood. These receptors all stem from a woman aged 65 to 85 with acute or convalescent COVID-19.

The chain combines TRBV7-6 with TRBJ2-1; D may be TRBD2 (7 bases). CDR1 SGHVS and CDR2 FNYEAQ come from the germline V gene. The CDR3 loop spans 16 amino acids. Trimming left V 2 bases short and J 4 bases short, with 15 bases between. CDR3 region: CASSLLGGGRYNEQFF. CDR3 bases: TGTGCCAGCAGCTTATTAGGGGGAGGGCGGTACAATGAGCAGTTCTTC.

V is TRBV6-2 or TRBV6-3 and J is TRBJ2-2; weak D call: TRBD2 (6 bases). The CDR3 has 16 residues. Germline assignment: CDR1 MNHEY and CDR2 SVGEGT. V was trimmed by 6 bases and J by 2 bases, leaving 16 bases between them. CDR3 sequence reads: CASSPILATNTGELFF. The CDR3 DNA follows: TGTGCCAGCAGCCCTATACTAGCTACCAACACCGGGGAGCTGTTTTTT.

This clone was observed once. The rearrangement joins TRBV5-1 to TRBJ1-1; 8 bases map to TRBD1. This CDR3 contains 15 residues. After removal of 0 bases from V and 6 bases from J, the junction contained 7 bases not matched to a gene. Looked up from germline, CDR1 is SGHRS and CDR2 is YFSETQ. The CDR3 reads CASSLGQGRFAEAFF. The CDR3 DNA follows: TGCGCCAGCAGCTTGGGACAGGGGCGTTTCGCTGAAGCTTTCTTT.

In this sample, this clone turned up once. J is TRBJ1-2 and V is TRBV27; 7 bases are a match to TRBD1. This CDR3 comprises 14 residues. The germline gives CDR1 MNHEY, CDR2 SMNVEV (reference sequence). V was clipped by 1 base and J by 4 bases; unmatched bases: 3. The CDR3 coding sequence is TGTGCCAGCAGTTTATATCCAGGGGGCTATGGCTACACCTTC. It codes for CASSLYPGGYGYTF.

CDR3 region: CASSLVAGEPSYEAFF. The CDR3 nucleotides are TGTGCCAGCAGCTTAGTGGCAGGGGAACCCTCCTATGAAGCTTTCTTT. The chain combines TRBV7-2 with TRBJ1-1; maybe TRBD1 (6 bases). The CDR3 extends over 16 amino acids. Per germline, CDR1 SGHTA and CDR2 FQGNSA. V lost 1 base and J 7 bases, leaving 19 bases between the germline ends.

This chain links TRBV7-2 with TRBJ2-7; 7 bases fit TRBD1. The CDR3 is made up of 13 amino acids. Germline CDR1 reads SGHTA; CDR2 reads FQGNSA. Losses at the gene ends were 3 bases for V and 5 bases for J; bases not matched to a gene: 4. Written as DNA, the CDR3 is TGTGCCAGCAGCTTCCGACAGGGACACGAGCAGTACTTC. It yields the protein CASSFRQGHEQYF. Full variable domain (rest looked up from reference TRBV7-2 and TRBJ2-7): GAGVSQSPSNKVTEKGKDVELRCDPISGHTALYWYRQSLGQGLEFLIYFQGNSAPDKSGLPSDRFSAERTGGSVSTLTIQRTQQEDSAVYLCASSFRQGHEQYFGPGTRLTVT.

The V gene is TRBV7-8, the J gene TRBJ2-5, with D tentatively TRBD1 (6 bases). The germline V and J ends were trimmed by 4 bases and 5 bases, with 20 bases remaining between them. The CDR3 is made up of 16 amino acids. CDR1 SGHVS and CDR2 FQNEAQ come from the germline V gene. The CDR3 loop is CASSSFTGRIMETQYF. The CDR3 DNA reads as TGTGCCAGCAGCTCATTTACAGGGAGAATTATGGAGACCCAGTACTTC.

The CDR3 sequence is CASSLGAGFNYEQYF. CDR3 coding DNA: TGTGCCAGCAGCTTGGGGGCAGGGTTCAACTACGAGCAGTACTTC. The chain carries TRBV5-6 and TRBJ2-7; D possibly corresponds to TRBD1 (5 bases). CDR3 length equals 15 residues. Germline values: CDR1 SGHDT, CDR2 YYEEEE. Deletions cut 0 bases from V and 3 bases from J, with 13 bases between.

Here the CDR3 reads CASSPGVGTNTQYF. In DNA form, the CDR3 reads TGTGCCAGCAGTCCAGGGGTTGGTACGAATACGCAGTATTTT. The rearrangement joins TRBV28 to TRBJ2-3, with a weak D call TRBD1 (6 bases). This CDR3 has 14 residues. The V gene's germline CDR1 is MDHEN and CDR2 SYDVKM. Trimming left V 5 bases short and J 7 bases short, with 16 bases between.

This clone was seen a few times. The chain is built from TRBV24-1 and TRBJ2-1; perhaps TRBD2 as D (5 bases). V lost 5 bases and J lost 4, with 8 bases in between. Per the germline V gene, CDR1 is KGHDR and CDR2 is SFDVKD. CDR3 length: 13 residues. CDR3 bases: TGTGCCACCAGTGGTAGCGCTTACAATGAGCAGTTCTTC. This gives the protein CATSGSAYNEQFF.

J is TRBJ1-3 and V is TRBV30, with D maybe TRBD1 (5 bases). The germline V gene encodes CDR1 GTSNPN and CDR2 SVGIG (reference sequence). The CDR3 spans 12 residues. V shed 4 bases and J shed 3 bases, with 7 bases lying between them. In DNA, the CDR3 is TGTGCCTGGAAGGGGATTGGAAACACCATATATTTT. This encodes CAWKGIGNTIYF.

This clone was seen a handful of times. The J gene is TRBJ2-7, the V gene TRBV2; 12 bases agree with TRBD2. V lost 4 bases and J lost 6; bases outside the gene matches: 4. The CDR3 totals 14 residues. CDR1 and CDR2 (germline): SNHLY, FYNNEI. CDR3 residues: CASSVLAGGSEQYF. CDR3 DNA: TGTGCCAGCAGTGTACTAGCGGGAGGCTCCGAGCAGTACTTC.

The V call is TRBV6-5, the J call TRBJ2-1, with 11 bases matching TRBD2. Per germline, CDR1 MNHEY and CDR2 SVGAGI. CDR3 size: 13 residues. V dropped 8 bases and J dropped 7; count of bases not matched to a gene: 4. The CDR3 bases are TGTGCCAGCCATGCTAGCGGGAGGAATGAGCAGTTCTTC. It encodes CASHASGRNEQFF.

This chain connects TRBV4-1 to TRBJ2-1; 12 bases are shared with TRBD2. Germline CDR1 reads MGHRA; CDR2 reads YSYEKL. The junction had 6 bases not matched to a gene; V was cut back by 1 base and J by 8 bases. The CDR3 extends over 16 amino acids. CDR3 coding DNA: TGCGCCAGCAGCCAAGCGACTAGCGGGAGAGCACATGAGCAGTTCTTC. Protein sequence: CASSQATSGRAHEQFF.

J is TRBJ1-1 and V is TRBV5-4, with 11 nucleotides matching TRBD1. The V and J ends lost 4 bases and 0 bases, in that order; junction bases with no gene match: 8. CDR1 and CDR2 (germline): SGHNT, YYREEE (reference sequence). The CDR3 runs to 17 residues. The CDR3 DNA reads as TGTGCCAGCAGCCCCGGAGGGACAGGGGGATTGAACACTGAAGCTTTCTTT. Translation: CASSPGGTGGLNTEAFF.

V usage is TRBV7-2 and J usage is TRBJ1-4; unclear D gene. The CDR3 length is 13 residues. The germline V gene encodes CDR1 SGHTA and CDR2 FQGNSA. V was trimmed by 5 bases and J by 7 bases, leaving 11 bases between them. This CDR3 reads CASSPGSSEKLFF. CDR3 bases: TGTGCCAGCAGCCCCGGTTCGAGTGAAAAACTGTTTTTT.

The chain links TRBV11-3 to TRBJ2-1; 11 nucleotides match TRBD1. Germline CDR1 reads SGHNT; CDR2 reads YENEEA. This CDR3 has 15 amino acids. V gave up 0 bases and J gave up 7 bases; unmatched junction bases: 2. The CDR3 nucleotides read TGTGCCAGCAGCTTAGAGGGACAGGGGGAAAATGAGCAGTTCTTC. Its translation: CASSLEGQGENEQFF. The full variable domain, in which reference TRBV11-3 and TRBJ2-1 provide the parts outside the CDR3, is EAGVVQSPRYKIIEKKQPVAFWCNPISGHNTLYWYLQNLGQGPELLIRYENEEAVDDSQLPKDRFSAERLKGVDSTLKIQPAELGDSAVYLCASSLEGQGENEQFFGPGTRLTVL.

A single count supports this clone. The chain employs TRBV7-8 and TRBJ1-1, with 7 bases aligning to TRBD1. From germline, CDR1 is SGHVS and CDR2 FQNEAQ. The CDR3 spans 17 residues. Trimming took 5 bases from V and 3 from J; bases not matched to a gene: 15. CDR3: CASSQMPQGVRDTEAFF. CDR3 bases: TGTGCCAGCAGCCAAATGCCGCAGGGGGTTCGGGACACTGAAGCTTTCTTT.

The V gene is TRBV7-9, the J gene TRBJ2-6, with TRBD1 matching over 10 bases. Germline values: CDR1 SEHNR, CDR2 FQNEAQ (reference sequence). The CDR3 loop spans 17 amino acids. V was pared by 5 bases and J by 2 bases, with 6 bases of the junction left unmatched. The CDR3 loop is CASSRPTGGAGANVLTF. CDR3 DNA: TGTGCCAGCAGCCGACCGACAGGGGGCGCTGGGGCCAACGTCCTGACTTTC.

This rearrangement joins TRBV7-9 to TRBJ2-3, with TRBD2 matching 10 bases. V shed 0 bases and J 5 bases; nucleotides not matched to a gene: 11. Per the germline V gene, CDR1 is SEHNR and CDR2 is FQNEAQ (reference sequence). This CDR3 has 18 amino acids. The CDR3 DNA is TGTGCCAGCAGCTTAGCCCCGACTAGCGGGTCGTTCGGAGATACGCAGTATTTT. This translates into CASSLAPTSGSFGDTQYF. The full variable domain, in which reference TRBV7-9 and TRBJ2-3 provide the parts outside the CDR3, is DTGVSQNPRHKITKRGQNVTFRCDPISEHNRLYWYRQTLGQGPEFLTYFQNEAQLEKSRLLSDRFSAERPKGSFSTLEIQRTEQGDSAMYLCASSLAPTSGSFGDTQYFGPGTRLTVL.

This sequence joins TRBV2 and TRBJ1-6, with TRBD1 matching 10 bases. The germline CDR1 and CDR2 sequences are SNHLY and FYNNEI. The CDR3 contains 13 residues. Losses at the gene ends were 10 bases for V and 10 bases for J; bases not matched to a gene: 7. CDR3 amino acids: CATDGTGVSPLHF. The CDR3 nucleotides read TGTGCCACCGACGGGACAGGGGTATCACCCCTCCACTTT. The whole variable domain, remainder taken from reference TRBV2 and TRBJ1-6, is EPEVTQTPSHQVTQMGQEVILRCVPISNHLYFYWYRQILGQKVEFLVSFYNNEISEKSEIFDDQFSVERPDGSNFTLKIRSTKLEDSAMYFCATDGTGVSPLHFGNGTRLTVT.

This clone was detected once. The chain carries TRBV6-1 and TRBJ2-2; D is undetermined. Germline lookup yields CDR1 MNHNS and CDR2 SASEGT. V lost 1 base and J 1 base, leaving 7 bases between the germline ends. The CDR3 sequence is 15 residues long. CDR3 protein: CASSEGHGNTGELFF. CDR3 nucleotides: TGTGCCAGCAGTGAAGGCCACGGGAACACCGGGGAGCTGTTTTTT.

The rearrangement uses TRBV6-1 and TRBJ1-1, with TRBD1 matching over 7 bases. The CDR3 covers 13 residues. V shed 3 bases and J 6 bases; nucleotides not matched to a gene: 4. CDR1 MNHNS and CDR2 SASEGT come from the germline V gene. The CDR3 is CASSDLDRAEAFF. CDR3 in DNA: TGTGCCAGCAGTGATCTTGACAGGGCTGAAGCTTTCTTT.

This chain connects TRBV30 to TRBJ1-1; maybe TRBD1 (6 bases). Trimming stripped 3 bases from V and 5 bases from J, with 10 bases between. Germline values: CDR1 GTSNPN, CDR2 SVGIG (reference sequence). The CDR3 sequence is 12 residues long. The CDR3 DNA reads TGTGCCTGGAGGACAGGCGGAACTGAAGCTTTCTTT. It specifies CAWRTGGTEAFF.

CDR3 in amino acids: CASRSGTGDSGNTIYF. CDR3 nucleotide sequence: TGTGCCAGTAGATCCGGGACAGGCGATTCTGGAAACACCATATATTTT. The gene calls are TRBV19 and TRBJ1-3, with 8 bases matching TRBD1. Germline lookup yields CDR1 LNHDA and CDR2 SQIVND (reference sequence). V was pared by 6 bases and J by 1 base, with 8 bases of the junction left unmatched. This CDR3 is built from 16 residues. The full variable domain, its missing parts supplied by reference TRBV19 and TRBJ1-3, is DGGITQSPKYLFRKEGQNVTLSCEQNLNHDAMYWYRQDPGQGLRLIYYSQIVNDFQKGDIAEGYSVSREKKESFPLTVTSAQKNPTAFYLCASRSGTGDSGNTIYFGEGSWLTVV.

V and J are TRBV4-2 and TRBJ2-2, with TRBD2 identical over 9 bases. The V and J ends lost 4 bases and 7 bases, in that order; junction bases with no gene match: 19. CDR3 length: 19 residues. Germline values: CDR1 LGHNA, CDR2 YNFKEQ. The CDR3 sequence: CASSPHSGSPQGILGELFF. As DNA, the CDR3 is TGTGCCAGCAGCCCTCATAGCGGGAGCCCCCAGGGGATTCTCGGGGAGCTGTTTTTT.